This entry is about one T cell receptor beta chain. Antigen: not known. Compared with germline, one end of the junction differs, possibly owing to a read error. The data were taken from a study of tumor and adjacent non-tumor tissue in lung cancer. In the study overall: Patients were aged roughly 31 to 76, about ten men and 5 women, stage I to III.

Three rounds of nested PCR, following a modified ARM-PCR protocol, produced the TCRbeta library. TCRdb reanalysed the multiplex PCR reads using MiXCR and keeps one entry per CDR3 protein. The top ten clones hold over 15% of a sample with under 150,000 distinct CDR3 sequences, roughly 70% of them seen once. RNA was extracted from bulk tissue without any cell sorting. Study-wide results and caveats: Compared with tumor, normal lung showed significantly lower TCR diversity.

CDR1 and CDR2 from the germline V gene are MNHNS and SASEGT. This CDR3 region has 13 residues. The specimen was lung tumor tissue. The chain has TRBV6-1 and TRBJ2-7; D perhaps matches TRBD1 (6 bases). This clonotype was sampled from a man in his sixties with small cell lung cancer. This CDR3 reads CASSAGQLYELYF. CDR3 DNA: TGTGCCAGTAGTGCCGGACAGCTCTACGAGCTGTACTTC.